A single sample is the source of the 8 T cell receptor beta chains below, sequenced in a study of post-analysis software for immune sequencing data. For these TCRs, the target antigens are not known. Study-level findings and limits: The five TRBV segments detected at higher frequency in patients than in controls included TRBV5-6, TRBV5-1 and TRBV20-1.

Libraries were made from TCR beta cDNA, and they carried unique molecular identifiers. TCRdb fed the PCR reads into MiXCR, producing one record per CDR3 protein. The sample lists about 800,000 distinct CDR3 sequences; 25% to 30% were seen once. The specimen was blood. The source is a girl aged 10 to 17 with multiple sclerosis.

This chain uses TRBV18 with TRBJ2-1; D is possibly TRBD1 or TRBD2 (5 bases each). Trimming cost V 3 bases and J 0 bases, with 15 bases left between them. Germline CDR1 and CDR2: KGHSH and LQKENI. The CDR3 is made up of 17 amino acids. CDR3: CASSPGSGASSYNEQFF. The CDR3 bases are TGTGCCAGCTCACCGGGGTCCGGGGCGAGCTCCTACAATGAGCAGTTCTTC. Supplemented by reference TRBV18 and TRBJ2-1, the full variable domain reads NAGVMQNPRHLVRRRGQEARLRCSPMKGHSHVYWYRQLPEEGLKFMVYLQKENIIDESGMPKERFSAEFPKEGPSILRIQQVVRGDSAAYFCASSPGSGASSYNEQFFGPGTRLTVL.

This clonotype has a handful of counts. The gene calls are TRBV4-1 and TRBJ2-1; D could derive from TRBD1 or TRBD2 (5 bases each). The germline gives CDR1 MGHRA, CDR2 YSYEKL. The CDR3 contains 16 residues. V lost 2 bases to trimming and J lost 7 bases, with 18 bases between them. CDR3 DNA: TGCGCCAGCAGCCAACCACCTAGGGGAGTTTCGAATGAGCAGTTCTTC. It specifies CASSQPPRGVSNEQFF.

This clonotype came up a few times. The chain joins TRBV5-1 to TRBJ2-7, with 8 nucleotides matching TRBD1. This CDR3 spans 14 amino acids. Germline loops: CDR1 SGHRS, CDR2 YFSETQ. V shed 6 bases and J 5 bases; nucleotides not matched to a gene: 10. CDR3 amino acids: CASNRQGMDDEQYF. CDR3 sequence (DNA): TGCGCCAGCAACAGACAGGGGATGGACGACGAGCAGTACTTC.

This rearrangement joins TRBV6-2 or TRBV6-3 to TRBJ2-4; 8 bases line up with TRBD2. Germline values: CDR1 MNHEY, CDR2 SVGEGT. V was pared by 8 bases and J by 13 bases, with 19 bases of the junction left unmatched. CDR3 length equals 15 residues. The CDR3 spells CASGQPGLVSREQYF. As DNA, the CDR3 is TGTGCCAGCGGGCAACCGGGACTAGTCTCGCGGGAGCAGTACTTC.

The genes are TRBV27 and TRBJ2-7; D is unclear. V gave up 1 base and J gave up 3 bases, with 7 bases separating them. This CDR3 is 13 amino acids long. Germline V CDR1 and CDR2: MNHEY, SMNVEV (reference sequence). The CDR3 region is CASSLWIDYEQYF. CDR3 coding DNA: TGTGCCAGCAGTTTATGGATCGACTACGAGCAGTACTTC.

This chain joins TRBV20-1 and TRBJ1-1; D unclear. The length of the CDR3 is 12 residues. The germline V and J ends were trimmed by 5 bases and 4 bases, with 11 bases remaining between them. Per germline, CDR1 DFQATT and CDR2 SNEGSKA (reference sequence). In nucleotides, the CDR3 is TGCAGTGCTCGACCCGGCGGCACTGAAGCTTTCTTT. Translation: CSARPGGTEAFF.

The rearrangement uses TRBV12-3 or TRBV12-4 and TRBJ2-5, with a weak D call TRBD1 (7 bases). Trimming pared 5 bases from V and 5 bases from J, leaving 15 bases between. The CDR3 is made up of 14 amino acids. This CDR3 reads CASSKPTGRETQYF. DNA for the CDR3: TGTGCCAGCAGTAAACCGACAGGGAGGGAGACCCAGTACTTC.

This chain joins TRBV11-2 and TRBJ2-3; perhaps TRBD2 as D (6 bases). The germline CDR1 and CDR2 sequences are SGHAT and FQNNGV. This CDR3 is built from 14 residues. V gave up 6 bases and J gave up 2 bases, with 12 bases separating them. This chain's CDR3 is CASRPSGLTDTQYF. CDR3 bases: TGTGCCAGCAGACCTTCGGGACTCACAGATACGCAGTATTTT.